This TCR beta chain was profiled in a study of blood T cell repertoires in COVID-19. Across the study: Specimens from acute and convalescent COVID-19 originated in the United States, Italy and Spain.

CDR1 and CDR2 (germline): MNHNS, SASEGT. CDR3 length: 16 residues. With 4 bases removed from V and 2 bases from J, the gap between germline ends came to 12 bases. Ages ranged from roughly 18 to 100 years, with residence in more than 20 US areas. This clone was counted many times. In the study's own analysis: From reference gene primer amplification, estimates of nucleated cell counts were derived. TCRdb keeps only in-frame clones here, not all; method: immunoSEQ multiplex PCR. That table furnishes V, J and clone size, whereas the DNA furnished D and trimming. Among a few hundred thousand clones, about 87% were seen once, and the ten largest hold roughly 1.4%.

The chain couples TRBV6-1 to TRBJ1-6; possible D gene TRBD1, 5 bases. Sequencing used PBMCs or T cells enriched from blood (not recorded which). The clonotype was recovered from a man aged 25-45 years who had recovered from COVID-19. CDR3 sequence (DNA): TGTGCCAGCAGTGGAGACAGCCTCGCCTATAATTCACCCCTCCACTTT. Protein product: CASSGDSLAYNSPLHF.